In its sample, the clone carrying this TCR beta chain was seen a few times. No antigen is known for it. The data were obtained in a study of T cell repertoires in cytomegalovirus infection. Whole-study findings and limits: Accumulated public TCR beta family frequency recognized individuals carrying CMV together with the relevant HLA.

TCRdb itself ran the reads through MiXCR, one entry per CDR3 protein. The top ten clones hold around a sixth of a sample with about 700,000 distinct CDR3 sequences, around 32% of them seen once. In germline, CDR1 is ENHRY, CDR2 SYGVKD. Unmatched junction bases numbered 7, after V lost 2 bases and J lost 8 bases. This CDR3 has 14 residues. The chain couples TRBV10-3 to TRBJ1-2; 8 bases match TRBD1. The source material was cultured PBMCs, sampled from culture after CMV antigen stimulation. The clonotype comes from a human donor in good health (CMV status not recorded). Some clones in this sample may be carry-over from other donors' samples. The CDR3 DNA sequence: TGTGCCATCAGTGAGGCAGGGGGCGCAGAGGGCTACACCTTC. It encodes CAISEAGGAEGYTF.